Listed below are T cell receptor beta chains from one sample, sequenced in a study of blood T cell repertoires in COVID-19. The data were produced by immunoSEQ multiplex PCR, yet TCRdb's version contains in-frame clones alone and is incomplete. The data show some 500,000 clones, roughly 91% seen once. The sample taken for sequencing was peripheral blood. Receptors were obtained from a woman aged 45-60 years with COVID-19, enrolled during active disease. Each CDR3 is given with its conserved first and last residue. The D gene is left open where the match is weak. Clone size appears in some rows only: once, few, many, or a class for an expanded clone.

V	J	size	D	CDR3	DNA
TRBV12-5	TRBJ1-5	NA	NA	CASGLTGYQPQHF	TGTGCTAGTGGTTTGACGGGGTATCAGCCCCAGCATTTT
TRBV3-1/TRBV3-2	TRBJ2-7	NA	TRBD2	CASSAGTSGGDLSYEQYF	TGTGCCAGCAGCGCGGGGACTAGCGGGGGGGATCTCTCCTACGAGCAGTACTTC
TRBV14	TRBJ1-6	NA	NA	CASSQGLSSSYNSPLHF	TGTGCCAGCAGCCAGGGGCTCTCGAGCTCCTATAATTCACCCCTCCACTTT
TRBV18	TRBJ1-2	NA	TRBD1	CASSRQGDYGYTF	TGTGCCAGCTCACGACAGGGAGACTATGGCTACACCTTC
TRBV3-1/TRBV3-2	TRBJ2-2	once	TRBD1	CASDTGTGGTGELFF	TGTGCCAGCGACACCGGGACAGGAGGAACCGGGGAGCTGTTTTTT
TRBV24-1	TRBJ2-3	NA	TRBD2	CATSDLQVGLAPTNTDTQYF	TGTGCCACCAGTGATTTGCAAGTGGGACTAGCGCCGACGAACACAGATACGCAGTATTTT
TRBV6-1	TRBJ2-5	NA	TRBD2	CASSEEGFGGGARETQYF	TGTGCCAGCAGTGAAGAGGGGTTTGGCGGGGGGGCTAGGGAGACCCAGTACTTC
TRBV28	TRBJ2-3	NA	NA	CASSLSKDSPDDTQYF	TGTGCCAGCAGTTTATCGAAGGACTCCCCGGACGATACGCAGTATTTT
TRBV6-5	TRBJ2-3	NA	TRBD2	CASNIASGARTQYF	TGTGCCAGTAATATTGCCAGCGGGGCCCGTACGCAGTATTTT
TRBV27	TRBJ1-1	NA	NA	CASGQDRRTEAFF	TGTGCCAGCGGACAAGATAGGCGCACTGAAGCTTTCTTT
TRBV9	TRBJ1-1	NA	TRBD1	CASSGQGSLATEAFF	TGTGCCAGCAGTGGACAGGGATCTTTGGCGACTGAAGCTTTCTTT
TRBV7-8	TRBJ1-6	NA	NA	CASSSLTHSPLHF	TGTGCCAGCAGCTCGCTAACCCATTCACCCCTCCACTTT
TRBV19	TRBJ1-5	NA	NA	CASRAVVGGNQPQHF	TGTGCCAGTAGGGCCGTGGTAGGAGGGAATCAGCCCCAGCATTTT